Listed here are 30 T cell receptor beta chains from one sample, sequenced in a study of blood T cells in healthy people across ages (dated by TCRdb to the mid-2010s). The method was 5' RACE. The sample was run on an Illumina HiSeq 2500. A second roughly 6 to 11 cycle PCR used a sample-barcoded 5' primer and a J-beta primer mix. The raw public data were reprocessed by TCRdb itself: fastp quality trimming at Q25, MiXCR clonotype calling, in-frame beta chains only. Each entry is one CDR3 protein sequence, shown with its most common DNA and genes. In this sample the table shows about 800,000 distinct CDR3 sequences, roughly 25% of which occur a single time. Under 4.5% of the sample belongs to the ten largest clones. These records were also assigned to another study, of T cells of mothers and their children.

Sample: blood. Every receptor here comes from a boy younger than 18 in good health.

J is TRBJ2-5 and V is TRBV27; 10 bases fit TRBD1. CDR1 is MNHEY, CDR2 SMNVEV, per germline (reference sequence). This CDR3 has 15 amino acids. The J segment lost 5 bases and the V segment lost 6 bases, leaving 9 bases of the junction unmatched. The CDR3 sequence is CASRSDRGRGETQYF. CDR3 nucleotides: TGTGCCAGCAGGTCCGACAGGGGGCGAGGGGAGACCCAGTACTTC.

This clonotype was seen a single time. The rearrangement joins TRBV5-1 to TRBJ2-5, with TRBD2 matching 8 bases. The CDR3 loop spans 15 amino acids. With 3 bases clipped from V and 4 bases from J, the junction kept 8 bases outside the gene matches. Germline CDR1 and CDR2: SGHRS and YFSETQ. CDR3: CASSSNLAGAETQYF. In nucleotides, the CDR3 is TGCGCCAGCAGCTCAAATCTAGCGGGCGCAGAGACCCAGTACTTC.

The chain employs TRBV7-9 and TRBJ2-1, with D possibly called TRBD1 or TRBD2 (6 bases each). Trimming cost V 7 bases and J 7 bases, with 20 bases left between them. The germline CDR1 and CDR2 sequences are SEHNR and FQNEAQ (reference sequence). The CDR3 spans 15 residues. The CDR3 sequence: CASTQGRDLLNEQFF. The CDR3 nucleotides read TGTGCCAGCACCCAGGGGCGGGACCTTTTAAATGAGCAGTTCTTC.

The chain is built from TRBV28 and TRBJ2-2, with unresolved D. V lost 6 bases, J lost 1 base, and 9 bases lay in between. Germline V gene sequence: CDR1 MDHEN, CDR2 SYDVKM. CDR3 size: 14 residues. As DNA, the CDR3 is TGTGCCAGCAGAAGGCCAGGGAACACCGGGGAGCTGTTTTTT. It is translated as CASRRPGNTGELFF.

The chain has TRBV19 and TRBJ1-6, with a possible D match to TRBD1 (6 bases). CDR3 length equals 14 residues. Looked up from germline, CDR1 is LNHDA and CDR2 is SQIVND (reference sequence). Trimming shortened V by 7 bases and J by 10 bases, and 17 bases separated the two germline ends. The CDR3 nucleotides are TGTGCCAGTACCTACAGGGATCGAGGCTCACCCCTCCACTTT. Translating gives CASTYRDRGSPLHF.

The genes are TRBV20-1 and TRBJ2-1, with D perhaps matching TRBD1 (5 bases). V was clipped by 6 bases and J by 1 base, with 13 bases between them. The CDR3 sequence is 14 residues long. The V gene's germline CDR1 is DFQATT and CDR2 SNEGSKA (reference sequence). CDR3 in amino acids: CSADDSESYNEQFF. The CDR3 DNA is TGCAGTGCGGATGACAGCGAATCCTACAATGAGCAGTTCTTC.

This clonotype occurred a few times. The CDR3 nucleotides read TGCAGCGTTGGGGACGGTACAGATACGCAGTATTTT. Encoded protein: CSVGDGTDTQYF. The chain couples TRBV29-1 to TRBJ2-3, with D perhaps assigned TRBD1 or TRBD2 (5 bases each). The CDR3 is made up of 12 amino acids. Per the germline V gene, CDR1 is SQVTM and CDR2 is ANQGSEA. Trimming took 4 bases from V and 3 from J, leaving 8 bases between them.

The chain couples TRBV6-2 or TRBV6-3 to TRBJ2-5; TRBD1 aligns across 12 bases. The J call may be faulty, since TRBJ2-1 better matches the DNA end. Per the germline V gene, CDR1 is MNHEY and CDR2 is SVGEGT. The CDR3 is made up of 15 amino acids. This CDR3 is CASTQGQGAIGEQFF. For the CDR3, the DNA is TGTGCCAGCACCCAGGGACAGGGGGCAATTGGTGAGCAGTTCTTC.

The J gene is TRBJ2-4, the V gene TRBV29-1, with 10 bases identical to TRBD2. V gave up 6 bases and J gave up 3 bases; unmatched junction bases: 14. Looked up from germline, CDR1 is SQVTM and CDR2 is ANQGSEA. The CDR3 loop spans 17 amino acids. DNA for the CDR3: TGCAGCGTGTCCCGAGCGGGAGGGCCCTATGACAAAAACATTCAGTACTTC. This gives the protein CSVSRAGGPYDKNIQYF.

The rearrangement links TRBV18 to TRBJ2-5, with D unclear. The CDR3 is made up of 15 amino acids. The ends were cut back, 2 bases at V and 2 bases at J, with 12 bases in the middle. The germline V gene has CDR1 KGHSH and CDR2 LQKENI. The CDR3 sequence is CASSPSSNLQETQYF. As DNA, the CDR3 is TGTGCCAGCTCACCATCCTCAAACCTTCAAGAGACCCAGTACTTC.

This clonotype has a handful of counts. The chain carries TRBV11-3 and TRBJ2-1; either TRBD1 or TRBD2 may supply D (5 bases each). The CDR3 loop spans 13 amino acids. V was shortened by 5 bases and J by 9 bases, with 14 bases between the two germline ends. Germline V gives CDR1 SGHNT, CDR2 YENEEA. The CDR3 protein is CASSLQAEAEQFF. For the CDR3, the DNA is TGTGCCAGCAGCCTACAGGCGGAGGCTGAGCAGTTCTTC. Full variable domain (outside the CDR3, taken from reference TRBV11-3 and TRBJ2-1): EAGVVQSPRYKIIEKKQPVAFWCNPISGHNTLYWYLQNLGQGPELLIRYENEEAVDDSQLPKDRFSAERLKGVDSTLKIQPAELGDSAVYLCASSLQAEAEQFFGPGTRLTVL.

The gene calls are TRBV27 and TRBJ2-1; D is uncertain. The CDR3 sequence is 13 residues long. Germline V lookup: CDR1 MNHEY, CDR2 SMNVEV (reference sequence). V was shortened by 3 bases and J by 4 bases, with 7 bases between the two germline ends. Here the CDR3 reads CASSFASYNEQFF. For the CDR3, the DNA is TGTGCCAGCAGTTTTGCTTCTTACAATGAGCAGTTCTTC.

This clonotype appeared a few times. The chain has TRBV7-6 and TRBJ2-5, with no clear D. The CDR3 extends over 15 amino acids. Germline loops: CDR1 SGHVS, CDR2 FNYEAQ. Trimming cost V 6 bases and J 0 bases, with 14 bases left between them. The CDR3 protein is CASSFLPRYQETQYF. In DNA, the CDR3 is TGTGCCAGCAGTTTCCTCCCCCGGTACCAAGAGACCCAGTACTTC.

The sample holds a few counts of this clonotype. The chain uses TRBV18 and TRBJ2-1; 9 bases are shared with TRBD1. Per the germline V gene, CDR1 is KGHSH and CDR2 is LQKENI. J was trimmed by 9 bases and V by 3 bases; bases with no gene match: 3. The CDR3 length is 13 residues. In DNA form, the CDR3 reads TGTGCCAGCTCACCGACAGGGGGAGGTGAGCAGTTCTTC. Translated: CASSPTGGGEQFF.

The table lists this clonotype with a few counts. The rearrangement links TRBV5-1 to TRBJ2-5; weak D call: TRBD1 (6 bases). The J call is doubtful: the DNA matches TRBJ2-1 better. The CDR3 extends over 15 amino acids. The germline gives CDR1 SGHRS, CDR2 YFSETQ. CDR3 region: CASSLVATGRNEQFF. In DNA form, the CDR3 reads TGCGCCAGCAGCTTGGTGGCGACAGGCCGGAATGAGCAGTTCTTC.

This clonotype has just a few counts. The chain couples TRBV15 to TRBJ2-7, with D uncertain. Germline CDR1 is LNHNV and CDR2 is YYDKDF (reference sequence). CDR3 size: 15 residues. Trimming stripped 0 bases from V and 0 bases from J, with 9 bases between. In DNA, the CDR3 is TGTGCCACCAGCAGAGATTTCGACCTCTCCTACGAGCAGTACTTC. Its translation is CATSRDFDLSYEQYF.

The chain links TRBV20-1 to TRBJ2-5, with 11 bases identical to TRBD2. Germline trimming cut 5 bases from V and 2 bases from J; bases unmatched to any gene: 7. Germline V lookup: CDR1 DFQATT, CDR2 SNEGSKA (reference sequence). This CDR3 region has 15 residues. DNA for the CDR3: TGCAGTGCTCGCAGACTAGCGGGGCTTCAAGAGACCCAGTACTTC. This sequence encodes CSARRLAGLQETQYF.

The chain recombines TRBV6-2 or TRBV6-3 with TRBJ2-1; 8 nucleotides match TRBD2. The V segment lost 1 base and the J segment 4 bases; nucleotides outside the gene matches: 3. Germline CDR1 and CDR2: MNHEY and SVGEGT. This CDR3 region has 15 residues. CDR3 DNA sequence: TGTGCCAGCAGTTACTTCGGGGGGGGGTACAATGAGCAGTTCTTC. Protein product: CASSYFGGGYNEQFF.

This clonotype has a count of ten or more. V usage is TRBV7-9 and J usage is TRBJ1-4, with unresolved D. The CDR3 extends over 13 amino acids. CDR1 and CDR2 from the germline V gene are SEHNR and FQNEAQ (reference sequence). V dropped 1 base and J dropped 11 bases, with 11 bases sitting between them. DNA of the CDR3: TGTGCCAGCAGCTTAGGCGGGGTGGAGAAACTGTTTTTT. Translation gives CASSLGGVEKLFF.

The sample holds a few counts of this clonotype. V gene TRBV20-1 combines with J gene TRBJ2-5, with D perhaps TRBD2 (7 bases). V lost 5 bases to trimming and J lost 1 base, with 14 bases between them. The germline CDR1 and CDR2 sequences are DFQATT and SNEGSKA (reference sequence). The CDR3 runs 14 residues. DNA of the CDR3: TGCAGTGCTCCCGGGGGCGGGGGCCAAGAGACCCAGTACTTC. Residues: CSAPGGGGQETQYF.

This clonotype was recorded a few times. The chain combines TRBV3-1 with TRBJ2-4, with D unresolved. V lost 0 bases, J lost 8 bases, and 11 bases lay in between. This CDR3 is built from 14 residues. Germline V lookup: CDR1 LGHDT, CDR2 YNNKEL (reference sequence). The CDR3 DNA reads TGTGCCAGCAGCCAAGATCGCGCAGAGCACATTCAGTACTTC. Protein product: CASSQDRAEHIQYF.

This clonotype was seen a few times. The V and J genes are TRBV20-1 and TRBJ2-7, with 10 nucleotides matching TRBD2. CDR1 is DFQATT and CDR2 is SNEGSKA in the germline V gene (reference sequence). CDR3 size: 13 residues. J gave up 4 bases and V 2 bases, and 2 bases lay outside the gene matches. The CDR3 loop is CSARLAGVYEQYF. CDR3 nucleotide sequence: TGCAGTGCTAGACTAGCGGGGGTGTACGAGCAGTACTTC.

The CDR3 region has the DNA TGCGCCAGCAGCCGGATTGGGCGGGAGGATCGGGAGACCCAGTACTTC. Its protein product is CASSRIGREDRETQYF. The chain is built from TRBV5-1 and TRBJ2-5; 8 bases are a match to TRBD2. Unmatched junction bases numbered 13, after V lost 4 bases and J lost 5 bases. CDR3 length equals 16 residues. The germline gives CDR1 SGHRS, CDR2 YFSETQ.

This rearrangement joins TRBV20-1 to TRBJ1-2, with D perhaps matching TRBD1 (5 bases). Germline loops: CDR1 DFQATT, CDR2 SNEGSKA (reference sequence). The CDR3 covers 14 residues. V was trimmed by 6 bases and J by 2 bases, leaving 16 bases between them. This chain's CDR3 is CSAVLWTRNYGYTF. The CDR3 DNA reads as TGCAGTGCCGTCCTGTGGACACGGAACTATGGCTACACCTTC.

The CDR3 protein is CASRPGKNEKLFF. The CDR3 DNA follows: TGTGCCAGCAGGCCGGGGAAGAATGAAAAACTGTTTTTT. The chain links TRBV7-9 to TRBJ1-4; D is uncertain. The V and J ends lost 6 bases and 5 bases respectively, with 10 bases between them. Germline V gene lookup returns CDR1 SEHNR and CDR2 FQNEAQ (reference sequence). The CDR3 is 13 residues long.

V usage is TRBV28 and J usage is TRBJ1-3; D remains unclear. CDR3 length: 15 amino acids. Trimming cost V 3 bases and J 0 bases, with 9 bases left between them. Germline V lookup: CDR1 MDHEN, CDR2 SYDVKM. Here the CDR3 DNA reads TGTGCCAGCAGTTTCCGGCTTAGCTCTGGAAACACCATATATTTT. It is translated as CASSFRLSSGNTIYF.

There are a few counts of this clonotype. The chain uses TRBV27 and TRBJ2-1; 10 nucleotides line up with TRBD2. This CDR3 comprises 15 residues. The V gene end was trimmed by 5 bases and the J gene end by 8 bases; junction bases not matched to a gene: 9. Germline V CDR1 and CDR2: MNHEY, SMNVEV (reference sequence). In DNA, the CDR3 is TGTGCCAGCAGTCTAAGCGGGAGGGTCTTCCATGAGCAGTTCTTC. Encoded protein: CASSLSGRVFHEQFF.

This clonotype appeared a few times. The chain links TRBV28 to TRBJ2-3; the D gene is possibly TRBD2 (5 bases). The CDR3 contains 14 residues. Trimming removed 2 bases from V and 1 base from J, with 7 bases in between. Germline CDR1 and CDR2: MDHEN and SYDVKM. The CDR3 DNA is TGTGCCAGCAGTTTAGCGGAGGGCACAGATACGCAGTATTTT. Protein product: CASSLAEGTDTQYF.

This clonotype was counted only a few times. The genes are TRBV13 and TRBJ2-1; D gene unclear. V shed 2 bases and J shed 1 base, with 12 bases lying between them. This CDR3 contains 16 residues. The V gene's germline CDR1 is PRHDT and CDR2 FYEKMQ (reference sequence). The CDR3 sequence is CASSLWQAESYNEQFF. DNA of the CDR3: TGTGCCAGCAGCTTATGGCAGGCAGAGTCCTACAATGAGCAGTTCTTC.

The chain recombines TRBV11-2 with TRBJ1-4; D possibly corresponds to TRBD1 (6 bases). This CDR3 has 16 amino acids. The germline CDR1 and CDR2 sequences are SGHAT and FQNNGV. V lost 7 bases and J 7 bases, leaving 22 bases between the germline ends. The DNA of the CDR3 is TGTGCCAGCACCAACCCTGGGGGCAACGAGGTTGAAAAACTGTTTTTT. Residues: CASTNPGGNEVEKLFF.